The 16 T cell receptor beta chains below all came from one sample that was sequenced in a study of long-term antiretroviral therapy in people with HIV. Run at survey level, the immunoSEQ assay was version v3.0. Generated by immunoSEQ multiplex PCR, the TCRdb table keeps only in-frame clones and is missing some. The sample shows 25,000 or so clones, 80% to 90% of them seen only once. The specimen was unsorted PBMCs, collected 3 years after starting antiretroviral therapy. The receptors were gathered from a man between 18 and 35 years old with HIV.

The genes are TRBV5-5 and TRBJ1-6; unclear D gene. This CDR3 has 14 amino acids. V was clipped by 7 bases and J by 6 bases, with 14 bases between them. CDR1 and CDR2 (germline): SGHKS, YYEKEE (reference sequence). In DNA, the CDR3 is TGTGCCAGCCGCCTATCTGCGATTAATTCACCCCTCCACTTT. Protein sequence: CASRLSAINSPLHF.

The rearrangement uses TRBV7-9 and TRBJ2-7; the D call may be TRBD1 or TRBD2 (5 bases each). Trimming took off 6 bases at V and 7 bases at J, with 19 bases between the two ends. The CDR3 loop spans 14 amino acids. Germline CDR1 is SEHNR and CDR2 is FQNEAQ (reference sequence). CDR3 in amino acids: CASSDPGPPREQYF. The CDR3 bases are TGTGCCAGCAGTGACCCGGGACCGCCACGAGAGCAGTACTTC. Filled out from reference TRBV7-9 and TRBJ2-7, the complete variable domain reads DTGVSQNPRHKITKRGQNVTFRCDPISEHNRLYWYRQTLGQGPEFLTYFQNEAQLEKSRLLSDRFSAERPKGSFSTLEIQRTEQGDSAMYLCASSDPGPPREQYFGPGTRLTVT.

The chain recombines TRBV9 with TRBJ2-4; 14 bases line up with TRBD2. The V and J ends lost 5 bases and 0 bases, in that order; junction bases with no gene match: 4. Germline V CDR1 and CDR2: SGDLS, YYNGEE. This CDR3 comprises 17 residues. The CDR3 region is CASSGTSGGLAKNIQYF. CDR3 in DNA: TGTGCCAGCAGTGGGACTAGCGGGGGATTAGCCAAAAACATTCAGTACTTC.

V usage is TRBV11-3 and J usage is TRBJ2-2, with D perhaps TRBD1 (6 bases). The length of the CDR3 is 19 residues. CDR1 and CDR2 from the germline V gene are SGHNT and YENEEA. Trimming left V 5 bases short and J 2 bases short, with 24 bases between. The CDR3 nucleotides are TGTGCCAGCAGCGACACCCGGGGCAGGGGTCACCTAAACACCGGGGAGCTGTTTTTT. It specifies CASSDTRGRGHLNTGELFF.

This chain links TRBV28 with TRBJ2-3, with TRBD1 as a possible D gene (6 bases). This CDR3 is 13 amino acids long. The ends were cut back, 6 bases at V and 6 bases at J, with 13 bases in the middle. Germline V CDR1 and CDR2: MDHEN, SYDVKM. In nucleotides, the CDR3 is TGTGCCAGCAGAAAACAGGGTGCGGATACGCAGTATTTT. It specifies CASRKQGADTQYF.

The chain joins TRBV30 to TRBJ1-4; D unresolved. Germline loops: CDR1 GTSNPN, CDR2 SVGIG (reference sequence). The V end was cut by 0 bases, the J end by 8 bases, with 16 bases between. The CDR3 has 15 amino acids. This CDR3 is CAWSVLGFGLEKLFF. Here the CDR3 DNA reads TGTGCCTGGAGTGTACTGGGGTTCGGGCTGGAAAAACTGTTTTTT.

This chain uses TRBV6-1 with TRBJ2-7, with D perhaps assigned TRBD1 or TRBD2 (5 bases each). The germline V and J ends were trimmed by 3 bases and 2 bases, with 14 bases remaining between them. This CDR3 contains 15 residues. Germline assignment: CDR1 MNHNS and CDR2 SASEGT. The CDR3: CASSEGRDPTYEQYV. The CDR3 region has the DNA TGTGCCAGCAGTGAGGGACGGGACCCGACCTACGAGCAGTACGTC.

The chain couples TRBV28 to TRBJ1-2; 7 positions agree with TRBD1. This CDR3 has 16 residues. Trimming cost V 3 bases and J 1 base; bases outside gene matches: 8. Looked up from germline, CDR1 is MDHEN and CDR2 is SYDVKM. CDR3 loop: CASSFASRDSNYGYTF. CDR3 DNA: TGTGCCAGCAGTTTTGCATCACGGGACAGTAACTATGGCTACACCTTC.

The CDR3 protein is CAISATGGDQKLFF. The CDR3 DNA sequence: TGTGCCATCAGTGCCACAGGGGGCGATCAAAAACTGTTTTTT. This chain uses TRBV10-3 with TRBJ1-4; 9 nucleotides line up with TRBD1. Germline CDR1 reads ENHRY; CDR2 reads SYGVKD. The CDR3 is 14 residues long. V was pared by 4 bases and J by 9 bases, with 6 bases of the junction left unmatched.

This clone was seen just once. The rearrangement uses TRBV5-1 and TRBJ2-5; D is unresolved. Germline V gene lookup returns CDR1 SGHRS and CDR2 YFSETQ. The CDR3 contains 16 residues. The V end lost 0 bases, the J end lost 1 base, and 13 bases lay between the germline ends. CDR3 region: CASSLVLGTLQETQYF. CDR3 DNA sequence: TGCGCCAGCAGCTTGGTTCTTGGCACCCTCCAAGAGACCCAGTACTTC.

The chain links TRBV10-1 to TRBJ2-5; D possibly corresponds to TRBD2 (6 bases). Germline V gene lookup returns CDR1 WNHNN and CDR2 SYGVQD (reference sequence). The V and J ends lost 3 bases and 5 bases respectively, with 10 bases between them. This CDR3 is built from 13 residues. The CDR3 nucleotides read TGCGCCAGCAGTGACACGGGGGTGGAGACCCAGTACTTC. It translates to CASSDTGVETQYF.

The CDR3 region has the DNA TGCGCCACCCTGGCGGGTGACTACACCGGGGAGCTGTTTTTT. Translation: CATLAGDYTGELFF. The chain carries TRBV10-2 and TRBJ2-2; tentative D call: TRBD2 (5 bases). This CDR3 is 14 amino acids long. Germline V CDR1 and CDR2: WSHSY, SAAADI. Trimming removed 10 bases at V and 3 bases at J, with 15 bases between.

This chain joins TRBV5-1 and TRBJ2-3; TRBD1 might be the D (5 bases). V dropped 0 bases and J dropped 2 bases, with 13 bases sitting between them. This CDR3 is 16 amino acids long. CDR1 and CDR2 (germline): SGHRS, YFSETQ. CDR3 nucleotide sequence: TGCGCCAGCAGCTTGGCCCCCGGCAGGGTCACAGATACGCAGTATTTT. Its protein product is CASSLAPGRVTDTQYF.

This clone occurred a few times. The chain couples TRBV14 to TRBJ1-6; D call uncertain. With 1 base removed from V and 0 bases from J, the gap between germline ends came to 10 bases. The CDR3 covers 17 residues. CDR1 SGHDN and CDR2 FVKESK come from the germline V gene. CDR3 in DNA: TGTGCCAGCAGCCAAGTTGTCGGGAGCTCCTATAATTCACCCCTCCACTTT. Translated, it gives CASSQVVGSSYNSPLHF.

This chain connects TRBV19 to TRBJ1-4; D gene uncertain. This CDR3 has 15 amino acids. From germline, CDR1 is LNHDA and CDR2 SQIVND (reference sequence). V was pared by 7 bases and J by 8 bases, with 20 bases between. CDR3 sequence reads: CASNFWTNDREKLFF. Here the CDR3 DNA reads TGTGCCAGTAACTTTTGGACTAATGATAGGGAAAAACTGTTTTTT.

The chain is built from TRBV10-2 and TRBJ1-6; 7 bases agree with TRBD1. Germline V lookup: CDR1 WSHSY, CDR2 SAAADI. Trimming removed 6 bases from V and 9 bases from J; junction bases left unmatched: 5. CDR3 length: 13 residues. CDR3 coding DNA: TGCGCCAGCAGCCGCTCAGGGGGTTCACCCCTCCACTTT. Protein product: CASSRSGGSPLHF.